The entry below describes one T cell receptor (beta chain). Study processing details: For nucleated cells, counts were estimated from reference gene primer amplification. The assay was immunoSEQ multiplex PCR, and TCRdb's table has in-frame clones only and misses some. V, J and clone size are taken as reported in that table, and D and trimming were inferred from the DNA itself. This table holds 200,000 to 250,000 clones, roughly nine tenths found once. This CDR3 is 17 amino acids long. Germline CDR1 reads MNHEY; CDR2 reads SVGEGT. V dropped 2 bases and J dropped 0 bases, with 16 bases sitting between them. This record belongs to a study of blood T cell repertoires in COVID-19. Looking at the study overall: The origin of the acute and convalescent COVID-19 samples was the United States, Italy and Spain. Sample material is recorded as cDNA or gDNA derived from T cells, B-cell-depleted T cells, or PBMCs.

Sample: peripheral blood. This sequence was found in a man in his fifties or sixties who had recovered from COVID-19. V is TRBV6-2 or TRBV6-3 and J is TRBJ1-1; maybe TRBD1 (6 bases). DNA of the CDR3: TGTGCCAGCAGTTACCCGGCGGGGGGCAACATGAACACTGAAGCTTTCTTT. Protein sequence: CASSYPAGGNMNTEAFF.